Following are 22 T cell receptor beta chains from one sample sequenced in a study of OX40 agonist ivuxolimab in advanced cancers. The table came from immunoSEQ multiplex PCR; TCRdb's copy has only in-frame clones and leaves some out. Here the sample spans tens of thousands of clones, 65% to 90% being singletons. Specimen: CD4+ or CD8+ T cells sorted from blood, collected in a trial of the OX40 agonist ivuxolimab. These receptors came from an adult with an advanced solid tumor such as melanoma, head and neck, liver or kidney cancer.

CDR3: CASSYDGGSYYEQYF. The CDR3 DNA follows: TGTGCCAGCAGTTACGATGGGGGATCCTACTACGAGCAGTACTTC. This chain uses TRBV6-6 with TRBJ2-7, with D perhaps given as TRBD1 or TRBD2 (5 bases each). The CDR3 totals 15 residues. Germline loops: CDR1 MNHNY, CDR2 SVGAGI (reference sequence). V was shortened by 2 bases and J by 3 bases, with 14 bases between the two germline ends.

The chain is built from TRBV7-8 and TRBJ2-1, with D unresolved. This CDR3 contains 12 residues. The germline V and J ends were trimmed by 3 bases and 3 bases, with 3 bases remaining between them. Per the germline V gene, CDR1 is SGHVS and CDR2 is FQNEAQ. The CDR3 DNA reads as TGTGCCAGCAGCTTTAACTACAATGAGCAGTTCTTC. Its protein product is CASSFNYNEQFF.

The chain uses TRBV4-1 and TRBJ1-4; D remains ambiguous. The CDR3 loop spans 13 amino acids. In germline, CDR1 is MGHRA, CDR2 YSYEKL. The germline V and J ends were trimmed by 2 bases and 8 bases, with 9 bases remaining between them. The CDR3 sequence is CASSQLVREKLFF. CDR3 bases: TGCGCCAGCAGCCAACTCGTACGAGAAAAACTGTTTTTT.

This clone was seen a few times. J is TRBJ2-1 and V is TRBV7-4; the D gene is possibly TRBD2 (6 bases). The CDR3 extends over 14 amino acids. Germline V CDR1 and CDR2: SGHVT, SQSDAQ. V lost 5 bases, J lost 10 bases, and 18 bases lay in between. The CDR3 loop reads CASSPRRGPREQFF. The CDR3 DNA follows: TGTGCCAGCAGCCCCCGGAGGGGACCCCGGGAGCAGTTCTTC.

The DNA for the CDR3 is TGTGCCATCAGCCCCGGGACTAGCGGGAGGGGGAGTGAGCAGTTCTTC. Its translation: CAISPGTSGRGSEQFF. The gene calls are TRBV10-3 and TRBJ2-1, with TRBD2 matching over 16 bases. Germline loops: CDR1 ENHRY, CDR2 SYGVKD. This CDR3 spans 16 amino acids. V trimming: 6 bases; J trimming: 9 bases; junction bases outside the gene matches: 8.

The V gene is TRBV5-6, the J gene TRBJ2-5, with 12 bases identical to TRBD2. Germline V gives CDR1 SGHDT, CDR2 YYEEEE. The V segment lost 0 bases and the J segment 3 bases; nucleotides outside the gene matches: 0. CDR3 length: 15 residues. Here the CDR3 reads CASSLGLAGEETQYF. The CDR3 coding sequence is TGTGCCAGCAGCTTGGGACTAGCGGGAGAAGAGACCCAGTACTTC.

This chain links TRBV28 with TRBJ1-2; unclear D gene. Trimming removed 8 bases at V and 4 bases at J, with 14 bases between. The CDR3 has 13 residues. Germline loops: CDR1 MDHEN, CDR2 SYDVKM. The CDR3 region has the DNA TGTGCCAGCCGCACCCGAGTATCCTATGGCTACACCTTC. Translated, it gives CASRTRVSYGYTF.

This rearrangement joins TRBV9 to TRBJ2-5; 11 bases line up with TRBD2. This CDR3 contains 17 residues. V was clipped by 0 bases and J by 0 bases; unmatched bases: 4. Looked up from germline, CDR1 is SGDLS and CDR2 is YYNGEE. CDR3 nucleotide sequence: TGTGCCAGCAGCGTAGGACTAGCGGGAACGTACCAAGAGACCCAGTACTTC. It is translated as CASSVGLAGTYQETQYF.

This sequence joins TRBV27 and TRBJ2-3; perhaps TRBD2 as D (6 bases). Germline CDR1 is MNHEY and CDR2 is SMNVEV (reference sequence). This CDR3 spans 15 amino acids. Trimming took 6 bases from V and 6 from J, leaving 19 bases between them. CDR3 in amino acids: CASRSTGKGRDTQYF. The CDR3 DNA reads TGTGCCAGCAGGTCGACGGGGAAGGGGAGGGATACGCAGTATTTT.

V is TRBV29-1 and J is TRBJ2-1, with 7 bases lining up with TRBD2. Germline values: CDR1 SQVTM, CDR2 ANQGSEA. This CDR3 comprises 14 residues. V trimming: 5 bases; J trimming: 2 bases; junction bases outside the gene matches: 6. The CDR3 sequence: CSVHGGVTYNEQFF. In DNA, the CDR3 is TGCAGCGTTCATGGGGGGGTTACCTACAATGAGCAGTTCTTC.

The chain carries TRBV19 and TRBJ1-2; TRBD1 aligns across 9 bases. CDR3 length equals 13 residues. CDR1 is LNHDA and CDR2 is SQIVND in the germline V gene (reference sequence). Trimming cost V 5 bases and J 8 bases; bases outside gene matches: 6. The CDR3 DNA sequence: TGTGCCAGTAGTGATCGGACAGGGGTCGGCTACACCTTC. Its protein is CASSDRTGVGYTF.

The chain has TRBV5-1 and TRBJ1-6, with 9 bases identical to TRBD1. This CDR3 has 15 residues. With V trimmed by 0 bases and J by 10 bases, 5 bases remained unmatched. Germline lookup yields CDR1 SGHRS and CDR2 YFSETQ. CDR3 loop: CASSLDGQGYSPLHF. The DNA for the CDR3 is TGCGCCAGCAGCTTGGATGGACAGGGGTACTCACCCCTCCACTTT.

J is TRBJ2-7 and V is TRBV4-2; tentative D call: TRBD1 (5 bases). Germline V gene lookup returns CDR1 LGHNA and CDR2 YNFKEQ. The germline V and J ends were trimmed by 0 bases and 1 base, with 13 bases remaining between them. The CDR3 runs 16 residues. The CDR3 protein is CASSQDWGGLSYEQYF. CDR3 in DNA: TGTGCCAGCAGCCAAGATTGGGGCGGCCTTTCCTACGAGCAGTACTTC.

This sequence joins TRBV7-9 and TRBJ1-6; the D gene is possibly TRBD1 (5 bases). Trimming stripped 1 base from V and 9 bases from J, with 10 bases between. CDR1 SEHNR and CDR2 FQNEAQ come from the germline V gene (reference sequence). This CDR3 region has 14 residues. The CDR3 here is CASSLEGNSSPLHF. The CDR3 DNA is TGTGCCAGCAGCTTAGAGGGGAATAGTTCACCCCTCCACTTT.

The chain recombines TRBV29-1 with TRBJ2-7; D possibly corresponds to TRBD1 (5 bases). Per germline, CDR1 SQVTM and CDR2 ANQGSEA. V lost 6 bases, J lost 0 bases, and 18 bases lay in between. The CDR3 extends over 15 amino acids. The CDR3 protein is CSVQLGHRSSYEQYF. The DNA for the CDR3 is TGCAGCGTCCAGCTGGGGCACCGAAGCTCCTACGAGCAGTACTTC.

The chain links TRBV7-9 to TRBJ2-3, with D unclear. Germline V gene data show CDR1 as SEHNR and CDR2 as FQNEAQ (reference sequence). V was cut by 5 bases and J by 0 bases, with 9 bases left in between. This CDR3 is built from 14 residues. CDR3 in DNA: TGTGCCAGCAGCCTACTGGGGAGCACAGATACGCAGTATTTT. Translated: CASSLLGSTDTQYF.

The chain uses TRBV27 and TRBJ2-7; TRBD2 agrees at 12 bases. Germline V lookup: CDR1 MNHEY, CDR2 SMNVEV (reference sequence). V shed 3 bases, J shed 3 bases, and the junction held 3 bases outside the gene matches. This CDR3 is built from 15 residues. The CDR3 is CASSFTSGRNYEQYF. The CDR3 DNA reads TGTGCCAGCAGTTTTACTAGCGGGAGGAACTACGAGCAGTACTTC.

The chain employs TRBV15 and TRBJ2-7, with 7 bases lining up with TRBD1. The CDR3 extends over 14 amino acids. Germline CDR1 and CDR2: LNHNV and YYDKDF (reference sequence). V was pared by 1 base and J by 5 bases, with 5 bases of the junction left unmatched. The CDR3 DNA is TGTGCCACCAGCAGAGGAGGACAGGCAGACGAGCAGTACTTC. Amino acid sequence: CATSRGGQADEQYF.

V is TRBV19 and J is TRBJ2-3, with D possibly matching TRBD1 (5 bases). The CDR3 extends over 13 amino acids. Trimming shortened V by 6 bases and J by 1 base, and 8 bases separated the two germline ends. Germline V lookup: CDR1 LNHDA, CDR2 SQIVND (reference sequence). The CDR3 nucleotides are TGTGCCAGTAGCCAGACAGGCACAGATACGCAGTATTTT. Its protein is CASSQTGTDTQYF.

The chain has TRBV12-5 and TRBJ2-7, with D perhaps TRBD2 (6 bases). V lost 7 bases, J lost 3 bases, and 16 bases lay in between. The CDR3 runs 14 residues. The germline V gene encodes CDR1 LGHNT and CDR2 FRNRAP. This CDR3 reads CASALGEARYEQYF. CDR3 DNA sequence: TGTGCTAGTGCCTTGGGGGAGGCCCGCTACGAGCAGTACTTC.

This rearrangement joins TRBV23-1 to TRBJ1-1, with TRBD1 identical over 11 bases. TRBV23-1 is an open reading frame, and its role is uncertain. The CDR3 is made up of 19 amino acids. Trimming removed 6 bases from V and 3 bases from J; junction bases left unmatched: 18. CDR3 bases: TGCGCCAGCAGCCGGATACCCGGGACAGGGGGACCAAGGGACACTGAAGCTTTCTTT. Protein sequence: CASSRIPGTGGPRDTEAFF.

This clone was counted between two and nine times. The rearrangement uses TRBV30 and TRBJ2-2; 7 bases are a match to TRBD1. CDR3 size: 13 residues. After removal of 6 bases from V and 5 bases from J, the junction contained 6 bases not matched to a gene. Germline V CDR1 and CDR2: GTSNPN, SVGIG (reference sequence). CDR3: CACRTGPTGELFF. Written as DNA, the CDR3 is TGTGCCTGCCGGACAGGACCAACCGGGGAGCTGTTTTTT.